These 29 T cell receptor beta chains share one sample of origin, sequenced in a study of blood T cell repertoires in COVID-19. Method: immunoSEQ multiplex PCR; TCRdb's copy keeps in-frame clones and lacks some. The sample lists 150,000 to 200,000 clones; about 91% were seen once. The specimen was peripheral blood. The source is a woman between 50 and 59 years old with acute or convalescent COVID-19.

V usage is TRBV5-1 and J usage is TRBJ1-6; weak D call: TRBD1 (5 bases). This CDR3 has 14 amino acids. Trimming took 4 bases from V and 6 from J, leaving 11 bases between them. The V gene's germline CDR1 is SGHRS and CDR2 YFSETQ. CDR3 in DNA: TGCGCCAGCAGCCGGGGACTGACTAATTCACCCCTCCACTTT. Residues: CASSRGLTNSPLHF.

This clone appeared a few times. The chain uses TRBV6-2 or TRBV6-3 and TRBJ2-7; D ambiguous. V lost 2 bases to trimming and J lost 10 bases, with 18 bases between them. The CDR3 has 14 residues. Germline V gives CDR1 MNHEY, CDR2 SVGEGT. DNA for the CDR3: TGTGCCAGCAGTTACCCCGACTTGACCCTTCGCCAGTACTTC. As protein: CASSYPDLTLRQYF.

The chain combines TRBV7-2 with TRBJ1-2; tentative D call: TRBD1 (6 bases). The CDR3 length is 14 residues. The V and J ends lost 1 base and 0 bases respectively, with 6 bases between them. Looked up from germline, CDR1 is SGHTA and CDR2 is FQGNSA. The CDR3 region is CASSLGTANYGYTF. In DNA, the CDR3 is TGTGCCAGCAGCTTAGGGACAGCTAACTATGGCTACACCTTC.

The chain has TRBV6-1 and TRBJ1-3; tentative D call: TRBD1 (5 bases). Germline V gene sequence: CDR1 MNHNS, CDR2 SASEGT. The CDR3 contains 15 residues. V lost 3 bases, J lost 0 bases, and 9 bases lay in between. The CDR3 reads CASSEGPFSGNTIYF. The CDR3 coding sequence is TGTGCCAGCAGTGAGGGGCCCTTCTCTGGAAACACCATATATTTT.

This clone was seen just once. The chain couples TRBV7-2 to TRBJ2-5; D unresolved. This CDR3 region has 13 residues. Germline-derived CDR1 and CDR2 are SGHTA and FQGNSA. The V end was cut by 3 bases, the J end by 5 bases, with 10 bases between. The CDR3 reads CASSFFTRETQYF. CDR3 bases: TGTGCCAGCAGCTTTTTCACGCGGGAGACCCAGTACTTC. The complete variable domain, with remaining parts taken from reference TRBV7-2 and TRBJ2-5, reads GAGVSQSPSNKVTEKGKDVELRCDPISGHTALYWYRQSLGQGLEFLIYFQGNSAPDKSGLPSDRFSAERTGGSVSTLTIQRTQQEDSAVYLCASSFFTRETQYFGPGTRLLVL.

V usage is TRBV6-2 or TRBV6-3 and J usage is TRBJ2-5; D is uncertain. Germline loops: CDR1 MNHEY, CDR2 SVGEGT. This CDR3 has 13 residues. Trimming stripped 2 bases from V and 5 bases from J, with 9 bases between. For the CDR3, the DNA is TGTGCCAGCAGTTACGTCCCGGGTGAGACCCAGTACTTC. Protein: CASSYVPGETQYF.

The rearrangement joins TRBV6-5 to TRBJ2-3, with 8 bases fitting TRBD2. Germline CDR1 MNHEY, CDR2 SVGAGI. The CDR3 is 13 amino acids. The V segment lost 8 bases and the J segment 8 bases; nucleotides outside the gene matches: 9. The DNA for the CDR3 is TGTGCCAGCGGGGGACTAGTGACGGGTACGCAGTATTTT. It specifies CASGGLVTGTQYF.

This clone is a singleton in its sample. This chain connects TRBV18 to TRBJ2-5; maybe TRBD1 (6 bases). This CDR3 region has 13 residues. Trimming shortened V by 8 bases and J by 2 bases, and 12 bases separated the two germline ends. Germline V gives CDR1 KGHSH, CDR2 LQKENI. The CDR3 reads CASTEDRQETQYF. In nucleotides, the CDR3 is TGTGCCAGCACAGAGGACAGACAAGAGACCCAGTACTTC.

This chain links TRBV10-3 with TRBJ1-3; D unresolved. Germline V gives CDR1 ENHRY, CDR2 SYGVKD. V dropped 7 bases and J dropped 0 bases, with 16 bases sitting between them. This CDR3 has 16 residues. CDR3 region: CAITQQFQDSGNTIYF. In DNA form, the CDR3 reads TGTGCCATCACTCAACAGTTCCAAGACTCTGGAAACACCATATATTTT.

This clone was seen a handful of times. This CDR3 is CASSLRTGQGQPQHF. In DNA, the CDR3 is TGTGCCAGCAGCTTACGGACAGGGCAAGGTCAGCCCCAGCATTTT. The rearrangement uses TRBV7-2 and TRBJ1-5, with TRBD1 identical over 8 bases. CDR3 size: 15 residues. V lost 2 bases to trimming and J lost 6 bases; unmatched junction nucleotides: 6. Germline V CDR1 and CDR2: SGHTA, FQGNSA.

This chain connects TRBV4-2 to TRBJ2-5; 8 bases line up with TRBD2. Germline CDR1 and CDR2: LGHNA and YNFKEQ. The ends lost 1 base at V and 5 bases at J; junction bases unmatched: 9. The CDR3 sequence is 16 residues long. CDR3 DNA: TGTGCCAGCAGCCAAGTGGGTAGCGGGGCATGGGAGACCCAGTACTTC. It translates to CASSQVGSGAWETQYF.

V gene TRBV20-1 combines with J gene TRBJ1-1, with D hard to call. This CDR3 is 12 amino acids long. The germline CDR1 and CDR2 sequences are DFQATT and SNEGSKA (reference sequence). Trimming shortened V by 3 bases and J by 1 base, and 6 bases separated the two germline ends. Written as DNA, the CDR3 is TGCAGTGCTAGTTGGCAGAACACTGAAGCTTTCTTT. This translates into CSASWQNTEAFF.

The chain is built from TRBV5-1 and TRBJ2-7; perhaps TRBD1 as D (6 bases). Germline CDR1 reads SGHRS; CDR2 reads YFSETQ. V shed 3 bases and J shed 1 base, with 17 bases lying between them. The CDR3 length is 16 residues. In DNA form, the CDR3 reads TGCGCCAGCAGCTACCTCCCACAGGGTACGTCCTACGAGCAGTACTTC. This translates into CASSYLPQGTSYEQYF.

The CDR3: CASSHAATDTQYF. Written as DNA, the CDR3 is TGCGCCAGCAGCCACGCGGCCACAGATACGCAGTATTTT. V gene TRBV4-3 combines with J gene TRBJ2-3, with D uncertain. V lost 3 bases and J 2 bases, leaving 6 bases between the germline ends. The CDR3 runs 13 residues. Germline assignment: CDR1 LGHNA and CDR2 YSLEER.

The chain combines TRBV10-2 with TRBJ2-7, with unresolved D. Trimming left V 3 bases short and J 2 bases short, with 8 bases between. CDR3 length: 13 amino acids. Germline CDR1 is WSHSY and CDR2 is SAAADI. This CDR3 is CASSDRVAYEQYF. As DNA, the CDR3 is TGCGCCAGCAGTGACCGGGTTGCCTACGAGCAGTACTTC.

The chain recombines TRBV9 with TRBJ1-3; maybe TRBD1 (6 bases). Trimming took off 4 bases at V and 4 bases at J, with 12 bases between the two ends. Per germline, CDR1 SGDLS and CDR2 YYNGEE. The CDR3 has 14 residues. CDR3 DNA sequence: TGTGCCAGCAGCAAGGGGGTAGGCGGAAACACCATATATTTT. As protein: CASSKGVGGNTIYF.

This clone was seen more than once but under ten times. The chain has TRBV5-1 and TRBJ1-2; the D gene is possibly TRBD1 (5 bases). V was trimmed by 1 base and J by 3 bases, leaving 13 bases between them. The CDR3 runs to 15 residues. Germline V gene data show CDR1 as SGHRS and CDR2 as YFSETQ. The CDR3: CASSLSAGPDYGYTF. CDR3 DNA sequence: TGCGCCAGCAGCTTGAGTGCAGGGCCGGACTATGGCTACACCTTC.

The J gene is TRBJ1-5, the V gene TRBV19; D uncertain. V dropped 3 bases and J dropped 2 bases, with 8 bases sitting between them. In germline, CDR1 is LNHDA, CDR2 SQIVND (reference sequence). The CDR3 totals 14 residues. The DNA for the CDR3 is TGTGCCAGTAGTATTACGGGTGGCAATCAGCCCCAGCATTTT. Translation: CASSITGGNQPQHF.

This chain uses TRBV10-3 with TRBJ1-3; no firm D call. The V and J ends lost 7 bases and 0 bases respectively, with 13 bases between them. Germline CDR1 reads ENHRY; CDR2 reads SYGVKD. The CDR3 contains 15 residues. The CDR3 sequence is CAINVISSSGNTIYF. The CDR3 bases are TGTGCCATCAATGTCATCTCGAGCTCTGGAAACACCATATATTTT.

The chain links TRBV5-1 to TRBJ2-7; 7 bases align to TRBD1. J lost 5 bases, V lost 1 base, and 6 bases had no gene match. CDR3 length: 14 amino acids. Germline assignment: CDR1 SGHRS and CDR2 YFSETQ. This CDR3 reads CASSLIGGENEQYF. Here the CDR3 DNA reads TGCGCCAGCAGCTTGATAGGGGGCGAGAACGAGCAGTACTTC.

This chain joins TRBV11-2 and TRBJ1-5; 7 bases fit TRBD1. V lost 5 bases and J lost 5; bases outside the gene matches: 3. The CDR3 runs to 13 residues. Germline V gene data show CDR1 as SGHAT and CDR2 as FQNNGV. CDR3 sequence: CASSAGTDQPQHF. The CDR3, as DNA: TGTGCCAGCAGCGCGGGGACAGATCAGCCCCAGCATTTT. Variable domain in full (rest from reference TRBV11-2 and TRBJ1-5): EAGVAQSPRYKIIEKRQSVAFWCNPISGHATLYWYQQILGQGPKLLIQFQNNGVVDDSQLPKDRFSAERLKGVDSTLKIQPAKLEDSAVYLCASSAGTDQPQHFGDGTRLSIL.

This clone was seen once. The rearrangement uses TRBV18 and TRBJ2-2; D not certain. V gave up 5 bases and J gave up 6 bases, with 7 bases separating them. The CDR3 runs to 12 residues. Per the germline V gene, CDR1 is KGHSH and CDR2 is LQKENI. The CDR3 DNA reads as TGTGCCAGCTCATACAGAGCCGGGGAGCTGTTTTTT. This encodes CASSYRAGELFF.

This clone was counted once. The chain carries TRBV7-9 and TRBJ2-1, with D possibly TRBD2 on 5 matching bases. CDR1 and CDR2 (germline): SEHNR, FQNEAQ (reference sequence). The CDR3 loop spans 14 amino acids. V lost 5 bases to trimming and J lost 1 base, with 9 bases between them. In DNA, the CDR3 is TGTGCCAGCAGCCCTACGGGATCCTACAATGAGCAGTTCTTC. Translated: CASSPTGSYNEQFF.

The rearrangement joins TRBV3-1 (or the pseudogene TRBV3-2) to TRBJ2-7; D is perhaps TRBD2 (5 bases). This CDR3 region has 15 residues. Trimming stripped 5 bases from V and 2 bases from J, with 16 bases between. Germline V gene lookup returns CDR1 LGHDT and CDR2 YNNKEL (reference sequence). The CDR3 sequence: CASSSHGSYAYEQYF. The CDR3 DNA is TGTGCCAGCAGCTCCCATGGGAGTTACGCCTACGAGCAGTACTTC.

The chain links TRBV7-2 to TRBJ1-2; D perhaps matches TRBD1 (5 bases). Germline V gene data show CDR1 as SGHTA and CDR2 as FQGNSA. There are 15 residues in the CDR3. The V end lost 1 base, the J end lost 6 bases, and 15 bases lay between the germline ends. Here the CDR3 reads CASSLVFGQGHGYTF. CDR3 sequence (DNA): TGTGCCAGCAGCTTAGTTTTCGGGCAGGGCCATGGCTACACCTTC.

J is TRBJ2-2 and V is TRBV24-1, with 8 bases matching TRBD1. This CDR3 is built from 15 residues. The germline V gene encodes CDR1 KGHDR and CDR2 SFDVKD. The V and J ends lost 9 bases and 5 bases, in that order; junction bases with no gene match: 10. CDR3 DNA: TGTGCCACCGCCCGGGCACAGGGGGAAACCGGGGAGCTGTTTTTT. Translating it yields CATARAQGETGELFF.

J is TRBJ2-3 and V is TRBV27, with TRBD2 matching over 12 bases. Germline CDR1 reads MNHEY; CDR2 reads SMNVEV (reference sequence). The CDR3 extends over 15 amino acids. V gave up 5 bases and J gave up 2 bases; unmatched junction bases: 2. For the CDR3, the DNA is TGTGCCAGCAGTGGACTAGCGGGATACACAGATACGCAGTATTTT. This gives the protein CASSGLAGYTDTQYF.

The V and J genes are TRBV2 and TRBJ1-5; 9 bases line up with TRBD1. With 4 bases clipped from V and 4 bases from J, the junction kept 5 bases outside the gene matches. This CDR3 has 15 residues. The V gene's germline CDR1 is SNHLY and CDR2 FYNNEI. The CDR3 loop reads CASSGTGAVNQPQHF. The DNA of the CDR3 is TGTGCCAGCAGTGGGACAGGGGCGGTAAATCAGCCCCAGCATTTT.

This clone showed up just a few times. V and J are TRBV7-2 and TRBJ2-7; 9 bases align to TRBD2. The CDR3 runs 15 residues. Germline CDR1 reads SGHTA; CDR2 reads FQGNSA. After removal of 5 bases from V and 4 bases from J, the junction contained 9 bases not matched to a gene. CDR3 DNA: TGTGCCAGCAGCCCTCGGGGTAGCGGGAGATACGAGCAGTACTTC. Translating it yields CASSPRGSGRYEQYF.